These T cell receptor beta chains were read from a single sample in a study of radiation and T cells in renal cell carcinoma. Sequencing used immunoSEQ multiplex PCR; TCRdb keeps in-frame clones, though not all of them. Of 75,000 to 95,000 clones in the sample, around four fifths are singletons; the top ten hold roughly a tenth. Specimen: blood, collected from a patient whose treatment included radiotherapy and nephrectomy. Source of these receptors: a man between 45 and 60 years old with renal cell carcinoma. CDR3s include the opening cysteine and the closing phenylalanine or tryptophan. Each record gives: J gene, V gene, CDR3 protein.

TRBJ1-6 TRBV6-5 CASSDPSWDSPLHF
TRBJ2-5 TRBV30 CAWSVSETQYF
TRBJ1-2 TRBV28 CASRTGAYYGYTF
TRBJ2-7 TRBV18 CASSPPGQLGYEQYF
TRBJ1-1 TRBV18 CASSPGQTNTEAFF
TRBJ1-2 TRBV11-2 CASSLRLDSLNYGYTF
TRBJ1-1 TRBV6-5 CASSTGQGNTEAFF
TRBJ1-1 TRBV28 CASSPTAYTGKLEAFF
TRBJ2-5 TRBV7-3 CASSLNARVGETQYF
TRBJ2-3 TRBV9 CASSGTSGGPINTDTQYF
TRBJ1-1 TRBV4-3 CASSQGDRGPRAFF
TRBJ2-3 TRBV4-3 CASSQVVFRADTQYF
TRBJ2-7 TRBV5-1 CASSLSGDEQYF
TRBJ2-1 TRBV28 CACLMGQGTGEQFF
TRBJ2-2 TRBV7-6 CASRSSAGGELFF
TRBJ2-2 TRBV19 CASSTYTGELFF
TRBJ1-5 TRBV6-1 CASSKDRDPNRSQHF
TRBJ2-3 TRBV30 CAWSRGAGGTDTQYF
TRBJ1-4 TRBV27 CASSLKIGKYEKLFF
TRBJ2-7 TRBV5-1 CASSSSGTGGGEQYF
TRBJ1-2 TRBV2 CASLRGVINYGYTF
TRBJ1-5 TRBV4-3 CASSQETGEFRNQPQHF
TRBJ2-3 TRBV5-4 CASSRTGFTDTQYF
TRBJ2-1 TRBV5-1 CASSKLAGPYNEQFF
TRBJ1-1 TRBV18 CASSSGQIEAFF
TRBJ2-1 TRBV7-9 CASSFGGDNEQFF
TRBJ2-1 TRBV30 CAWKRPGGYNEQFF
TRBJ2-1 TRBV5-4 CASSRSSGGYNEQFF
TRBJ2-5 TRBV18 CASSPPGLAGGKETQYF
TRBJ1-4 TRBV5-6 CASSLLPDPPVGEKLFF
TRBJ1-1 TRBV7-9 CASSKTTAGDTEAFF
TRBJ1-2 TRBV6-1 CASSRDSIGGYTF
TRBJ2-1 TRBV5-6 CASSSDGGGGSVFYNEQFF
TRBJ1-2 TRBV27 CASRPNPGTGGGYTF
TRBJ1-3 TRBV7-2 CASSPPRFPGNTIYF
TRBJ1-5 TRBV10-3 CAISGGEGSNQPQHF
TRBJ2-1 TRBV10-3 CAISNSGRPTPTGSYNEQFF
TRBJ2-3 TRBV5-1 CASSGGTRRFTDTQYF
TRBJ1-5 TRBV4-3 CASSQDQRQPQHF
TRBJ2-7 TRBV6-5 CASSYVGGGRYEQYF
TRBJ1-2 TRBV6-5 CASSYSVRDYGYTF
TRBJ2-7 TRBV5-1 CASSSGIDYEQYF
TRBJ1-6 TRBV9 CASSVAGQGKSPLHF
TRBJ2-1 TRBV5-4 CASSLMNEQFF
TRBJ2-7 TRBV27 CASSLLSGQGSSYEQYF
TRBJ2-2 TRBV27 CASSLIPTSENTGELFF
TRBJ2-5 TRBV7-9 CASSSGTTQTQYF
TRBJ2-5 TRBV18 CASSRGRQETQYF
TRBJ1-1 TRBV19 CASSGYTVGATEAFF
TRBJ1-6 TRBV9 CASSKDANNSPLHF
TRBJ1-1 TRBV27 CASSLVRDSEAFF
TRBJ2-3 TRBV30 CAWTTEGHSSTDTQYF
TRBJ1-5 TRBV6-4 CASSPQGANQPQHF